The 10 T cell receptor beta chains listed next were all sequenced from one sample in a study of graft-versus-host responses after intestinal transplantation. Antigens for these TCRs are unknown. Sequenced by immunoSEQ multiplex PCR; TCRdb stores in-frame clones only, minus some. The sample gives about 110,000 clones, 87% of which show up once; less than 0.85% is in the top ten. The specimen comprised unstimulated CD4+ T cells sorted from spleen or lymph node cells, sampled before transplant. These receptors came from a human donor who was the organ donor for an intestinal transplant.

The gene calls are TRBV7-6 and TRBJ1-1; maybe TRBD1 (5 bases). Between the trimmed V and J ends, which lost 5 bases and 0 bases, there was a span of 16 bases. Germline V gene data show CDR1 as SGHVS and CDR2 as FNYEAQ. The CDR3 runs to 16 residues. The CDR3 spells CASSAEQGGVNTEAFF. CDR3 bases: TGTGCCAGCAGCGCAGAGCAGGGCGGAGTGAACACTGAAGCTTTCTTT. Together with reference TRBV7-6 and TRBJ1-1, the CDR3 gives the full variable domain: GAGVSQSPRYKVTKRGQDVALRCDPISGHVSLYWYRQALGQGPEFLTYFNYEAQQDKSGLPNDRFSAERPEGSISTLTIQRTEQRDSAMYRCASSAEQGGVNTEAFFGQGTRLTVV.

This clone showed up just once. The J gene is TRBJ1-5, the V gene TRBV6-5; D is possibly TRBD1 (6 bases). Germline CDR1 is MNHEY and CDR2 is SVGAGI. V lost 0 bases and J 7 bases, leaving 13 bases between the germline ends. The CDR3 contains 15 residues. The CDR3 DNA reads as TGTGCCAGCAGTTACTCTTACAGGGCTAAACAGCCCCAGCATTTT. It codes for CASSYSYRAKQPQHF.

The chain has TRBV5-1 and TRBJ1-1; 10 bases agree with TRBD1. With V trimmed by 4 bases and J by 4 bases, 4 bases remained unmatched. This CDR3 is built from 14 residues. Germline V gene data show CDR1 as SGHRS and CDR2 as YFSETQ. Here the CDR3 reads CASSTWTGGTEAFF. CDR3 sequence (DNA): TGCGCCAGCAGCACCTGGACAGGGGGCACTGAAGCTTTCTTT.

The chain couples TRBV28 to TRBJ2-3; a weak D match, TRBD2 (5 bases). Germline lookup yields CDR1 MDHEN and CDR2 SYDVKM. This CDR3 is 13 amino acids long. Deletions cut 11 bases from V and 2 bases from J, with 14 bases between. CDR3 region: CACDAGPTDTQYF. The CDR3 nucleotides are TGTGCCTGTGACGCGGGTCCCACAGATACGCAGTATTTT.

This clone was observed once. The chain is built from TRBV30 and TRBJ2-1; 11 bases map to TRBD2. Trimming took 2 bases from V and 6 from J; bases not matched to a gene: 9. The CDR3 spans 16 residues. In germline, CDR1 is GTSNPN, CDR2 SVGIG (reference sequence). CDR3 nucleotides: TGTGCCTGGAGTCGGGGGGGGCTAGCGGGAGGCAATGAGCAGTTCTTC. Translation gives CAWSRGGLAGGNEQFF.

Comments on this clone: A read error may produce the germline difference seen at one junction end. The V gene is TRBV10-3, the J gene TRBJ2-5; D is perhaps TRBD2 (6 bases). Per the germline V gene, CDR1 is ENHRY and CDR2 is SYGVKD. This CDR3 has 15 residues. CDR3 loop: CAVRGSGVRGETQYF. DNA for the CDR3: TGTGCCGTCAGAGGTTCGGGAGTTAGGGGAGAGACCCAGTACTTC.

CDR3 in amino acids: CASLDPLGALHF. CDR3 in DNA: TGCGCCAGCCTCGACCCACTCGGCGCCCTCCACTTT. This rearrangement joins TRBV5-1 to TRBJ1-6; no definite D call. This CDR3 has 12 residues. Germline CDR1 is SGHRS and CDR2 is YFSETQ. Between the trimmed V and J ends, which lost 7 bases and 14 bases, there was a span of 16 bases.

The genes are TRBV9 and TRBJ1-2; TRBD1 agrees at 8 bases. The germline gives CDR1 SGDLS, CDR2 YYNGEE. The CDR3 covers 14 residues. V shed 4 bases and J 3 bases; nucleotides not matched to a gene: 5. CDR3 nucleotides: TGTGCCAGCAGCTTCCTACAGGGGGACTATGGCTACACCTTC. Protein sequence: CASSFLQGDYGYTF.

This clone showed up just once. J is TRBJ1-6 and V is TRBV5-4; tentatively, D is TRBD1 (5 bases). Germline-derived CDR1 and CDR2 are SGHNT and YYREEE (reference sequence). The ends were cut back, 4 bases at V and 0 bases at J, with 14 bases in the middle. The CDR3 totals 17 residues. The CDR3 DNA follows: TGTGCCAGCAGCCAAGACAGCCCGAGCTCCTATAATTCACCCCTCCACTTT. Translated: CASSQDSPSSYNSPLHF.

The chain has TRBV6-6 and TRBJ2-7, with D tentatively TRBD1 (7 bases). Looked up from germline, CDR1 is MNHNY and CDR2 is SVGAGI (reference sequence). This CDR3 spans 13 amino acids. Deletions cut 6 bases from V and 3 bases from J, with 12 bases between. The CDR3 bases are TGTGCCAGCAGGCGGGACAGCAACTACGAGCAGTACTTC. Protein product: CASRRDSNYEQYF.